What follows describes a single T cell receptor beta chain. In Seattle, patients joined the study during active infection and were tracked longitudinally. The data belong to a study of blood T cell repertoires in COVID-19. Study in general: The United States, Italy and Spain supplied acute and convalescent COVID-19 samples. T cells, B-cell-depleted T cells, or PBMCs provided the cDNA or gDNA that served as material.

In the original processing: The assay estimated nucleated cells by amplifying reference gene primers. Produced via immunoSEQ multiplex PCR; TCRdb's table is partial and in-frame only. Clone size and V and J calls were adopted from that table, with D and trimming inferred from the DNA. The sample has roughly 120,000 clones, roughly nine tenths seen once. The CDR3 is 15 residues long. From germline, CDR1 is MNHEY and CDR2 SVGEGT. V was cut by 2 bases and J by 3 bases, with 11 bases left in between. The sample was peripheral blood. The source is a man in his sixties with COVID-19, enrolled during active disease. V usage is TRBV6-2 or TRBV6-3 and J usage is TRBJ2-1; D unresolved. CDR3 residues: CASSYLLSVYNEQFF. The CDR3 DNA sequence: TGTGCCAGCAGTTACCTTTTGAGCGTCTACAATGAGCAGTTCTTC.